This T cell receptor beta chain was sequenced during a study of T cell clonality in common variable immunodeficiency. Patients and controls were mostly of Caucasian heritage. This clone appeared many times. The antigen is undetermined. The read is 3 residues too short to cover the CDR3 end, so that end is filled in from the germline J gene. There are 15 residues in the CDR3. Looked up from germline, CDR1 is SGHDT and CDR2 is YYEEEE. TCRdb's table, derived via immunoSEQ multiplex PCR, lists solely in-frame clones and lacks some. The sample was found to contain fewer than 50,000 clones, and every one recurs. Study outcomes and limitations: Common variable immunodeficiency TCR beta sequences reportedly had fewer deletions and N-nucleotide insertions. Compared with healthy controls, CVID subjects showed increased TCRbeta clonality, mostly in about a third.

The chain has TRBV5-6 and TRBJ1-2, with TRBD1 matching 10 bases. The sequence was obtained from a person aged 18 to 70 in good health. Sequencing was carried out using peripheral blood mononuclear cells. CDR3 protein: CASSLGTGTGDGYTF. CDR3 DNA, as far as it was read: TGTGCCAGCAGCTTGGGTACCGGGACAGGGGACGGC.